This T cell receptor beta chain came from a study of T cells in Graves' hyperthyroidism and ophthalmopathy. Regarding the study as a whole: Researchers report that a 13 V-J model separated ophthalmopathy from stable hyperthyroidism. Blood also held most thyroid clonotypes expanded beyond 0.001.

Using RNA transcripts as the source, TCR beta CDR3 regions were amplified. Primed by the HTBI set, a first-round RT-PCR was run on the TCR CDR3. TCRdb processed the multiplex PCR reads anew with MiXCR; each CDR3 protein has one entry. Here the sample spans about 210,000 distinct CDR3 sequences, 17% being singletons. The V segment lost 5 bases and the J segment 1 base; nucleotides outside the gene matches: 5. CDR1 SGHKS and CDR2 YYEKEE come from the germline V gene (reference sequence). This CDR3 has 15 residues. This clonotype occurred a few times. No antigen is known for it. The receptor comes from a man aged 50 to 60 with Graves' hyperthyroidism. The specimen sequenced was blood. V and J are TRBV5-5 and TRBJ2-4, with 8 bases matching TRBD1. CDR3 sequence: CASRPRQGAKNIQYF. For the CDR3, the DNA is TGTGCCAGCAGACCACGACAGGGGGCCAAAAACATTCAGTACTTC.